Listed below are T cell receptor beta chains from one sample, sequenced in a study of identical twins. Via MiXCR, TCRdb re-called the 5' RACE reads, giving one row per CDR3 protein. The data contain about 470,000 distinct CDR3 sequences, 20% to 25% of them singletons. These data were likewise used in another study, on T cells expressing NK-cell markers.

The sample comprised CD4+ T cells sorted from blood. Receptor source: a woman younger than 30 in good health. CDR3s include the opening cysteine and the closing phenylalanine or tryptophan. A D gene is named only where the DNA matches it firmly. Only some rows state a clone size, as once, few, many or a class for expanded clones.

size: few
D: TRBD2
V: TRBV6-1
J: TRBJ2-1
CDR3: CASRDTSGGYSYNEQFF
DNA: TGTGCCAGCAGAGATACTAGCGGGGGTTATTCCTACAATGAGCAGTTCTTC

size: -
D: TRBD1
V: TRBV6-1
J: TRBJ1-3
CDR3: CASRNRDRISGNTIYF
DNA: TGTGCCAGCCGAAACCGGGACAGGATCTCTGGAAACACCATATATTTT

size: few
D: TRBD1
V: TRBV11-1
J: TRBJ2-1
CDR3: CASSLGSFKGTGTYNEQFF
DNA: TGTGCCAGCAGCTTAGGCTCCTTCAAAGGGACAGGGACTTACAATGAGCAGTTCTTC

size: few
D: TRBD1
V: TRBV10-3
J: TRBJ2-3
CDR3: CAISARQGPTDTQYF
DNA: TGTGCCATCAGTGCCCGACAGGGACCCACAGATACGCAGTATTTT

size: -
D: -
V: TRBV12-3/TRBV12-4
J: TRBJ2-4
CDR3: CASSLSAKNIQYF
DNA: TGTGCCAGCAGTTTGTCCGCCAAAAACATTCAGTACTTC

size: -
D: TRBD2
V: TRBV20-1
J: TRBJ2-3
CDR3: CSAQPLAGGTDTQYF
DNA: TGCAGTGCTCAACCGTTAGCGGGGGGCACAGATACGCAGTATTTT

size: few
D: -
V: TRBV28
J: TRBJ2-3
CDR3: CASESLLFSQPHTDTQYF
DNA: TGTGCCAGCGAGAGTCTACTCTTCTCCCAACCCCACACAGATACGCAGTATTTT

size: few
D: -
V: TRBV5-1
J: TRBJ1-1
CDR3: CASQISSGRWSEAFF
DNA: TGCGCCAGTCAGATTTCCTCAGGGAGATGGAGTGAAGCTTTCTTT

size: few
D: -
V: TRBV15
J: TRBJ2-7
CDR3: CATSKRTVDEQYF
DNA: TGTGCCACCAGCAAGCGGACAGTAGACGAGCAGTACTTC

size: few
D: TRBD1
V: TRBV5-1
J: TRBJ1-5
CDR3: CASSLEPGQGNQPQHF
DNA: TGCGCCAGCAGCTTGGAGCCGGGACAGGGCAATCAGCCCCAGCATTTT

size: -
D: TRBD1
V: TRBV20-1
J: TRBJ2-1
CDR3: CSATDREQFF
DNA: TGCAGTGCTACGGACAGGGAGCAGTTCTTC

size: few
D: TRBD2
V: TRBV12-3/TRBV12-4
J: TRBJ2-5
CDR3: CASGTSGGGAQYF
DNA: TGTGCCAGCGGGACTAGCGGGGGAGGGGCCCAGTACTTC

size: -
D: TRBD1
V: TRBV10-3
J: TRBJ2-1
CDR3: CAMNRGDDNEQFF
DNA: TGTGCCATGAACAGGGGTGATGACAATGAGCAGTTCTTC

size: few
D: -
V: TRBV6-5
J: TRBJ2-7
CDR3: CASSYPPGSYEQYF
DNA: TGTGCCAGCAGTTACCCCCCCGGCTCCTACGAGCAGTACTTC

size: many
D: TRBD1
V: TRBV7-2
J: TRBJ1-5
CDR3: CASRLTGVNQPQHF
DNA: TGTGCCAGCAGATTGACAGGGGTGAATCAGCCCCAGCATTTT

size: few
D: TRBD2
V: TRBV9
J: TRBJ2-1
CDR3: CASATNLAGNNEQFF
DNA: TGTGCCAGTGCTACCAACCTAGCGGGAAACAATGAGCAGTTCTTC

size: few
D: -
V: TRBV29-1
J: TRBJ2-2
CDR3: CSSGETGELFF
DNA: TGCAGCAGTGGGGAGACCGGGGAGCTGTTTTTT

size: few
D: TRBD2
V: TRBV7-9
J: TRBJ2-5
CDR3: CASSLPGTSQQTQYF
DNA: TGTGCCAGCAGCTTGCCCGGGACTAGCCAGCAGACCCAGTACTTC

size: few
D: -
V: TRBV7-9
J: TRBJ2-3
CDR3: CASSSLTGSVPDTQYF
DNA: TGTGCCAGCAGCTCTTTGACGGGTAGTGTCCCAGATACGCAGTATTTT

size: -
D: TRBD1
V: TRBV3-1
J: TRBJ1-1
CDR3: CASSLQGGRAEAFF
DNA: TGTGCCAGCAGCCTCCAAGGGGGCAGGGCTGAAGCTTTCTTT

size: -
D: TRBD2
V: TRBV5-8
J: TRBJ2-3
CDR3: CASSRGQRGRTEAQYF
DNA: TGTGCCAGCAGCCGTGGTCAGCGGGGGCGTACGGAGGCGCAGTATTTT

size: -
D: TRBD2
V: TRBV20-1
J: TRBJ2-1
CDR3: CSAPSRTSGRDHEQFF
DNA: TGCAGTGCTCCTTCCAGGACTAGCGGACGGGACCATGAGCAGTTCTTC

size: -
D: -
V: TRBV29-1
J: TRBJ1-2
CDR3: CSVLERQYESGAGYTF
DNA: TGCAGCGTTCTGGAACGGCAATACGAGTCAGGGGCTGGCTACACCTTC

size: -
D: -
V: TRBV12-3/TRBV12-4
J: TRBJ2-3
CDR3: CASSLMTGGRTDTQYF
DNA: TGTGCCAGCAGTTTAATGACCGGGGGACGCACAGATACGCAGTATTTT

size: once
D: -
V: TRBV9
J: TRBJ2-2
CDR3: CASSVEPGELFF
DNA: TGTGCCAGCAGCGTAGAACCGGGGGAGCTGTTTTTT

size: -
D: -
V: TRBV7-6
J: TRBJ2-7
CDR3: CASSRSDGRKQYF
DNA: TGTGCCAGCAGCCGCAGTGACGGCAGGAAGCAGTACTTC

size: few
D: -
V: TRBV10-2
J: TRBJ2-3
CDR3: CASRGGRVRTDTQYF
DNA: TGCGCCAGCAGGGGTGGGCGGGTCCGCACAGATACGCAGTATTTT

size: -
D: -
V: TRBV30
J: TRBJ2-7
CDR3: CASAVRYEQYF
DNA: TGTGCCTCAGCAGTCAGGTACGAGCAGTACTTC

size: few
D: -
V: TRBV20-1
J: TRBJ1-5
CDR3: CSARGGAGRNQPQLF
DNA: TGCAGTGCTAGAGGAGGGGCAGGCCGCAATCAGCCCCAGCTTTTT

size: few
D: -
V: TRBV6-1
J: TRBJ2-3
CDR3: CASSDRGIGTDTQYF
DNA: TGTGCCAGCAGTGACAGGGGAATAGGCACAGATACGCAGTATTTT

size: few
D: TRBD2
V: TRBV29-1
J: TRBJ2-1
CDR3: CSVSGSSYNEQFF
DNA: TGCAGCGTAAGCGGGAGCTCCTACAATGAGCAGTTCTTC

size: -
D: -
V: TRBV7-9
J: TRBJ1-1
CDR3: CASSMRAPEAFF
DNA: TGTGCCAGCAGCATGCGGGCCCCTGAAGCTTTCTTT

size: -
D: TRBD2
V: TRBV7-9
J: TRBJ2-5
CDR3: CASSQPGLASAETQYF
DNA: TGTGCCAGCAGCCAACCGGGACTAGCGTCTGCGGAGACCCAGTACTTC

size: few
D: -
V: TRBV6-2/TRBV6-3
J: TRBJ1-1
CDR3: CASSAFMNTEAFF
DNA: TGTGCCAGCAGTGCATTCATGAACACTGAAGCTTTCTTT

size: few
D: TRBD2
V: TRBV7-2
J: TRBJ2-7
CDR3: CASSYGLAESSYEQYF
DNA: TGTGCCAGCAGCTACGGACTAGCCGAAAGCTCCTACGAGCAGTACTTC

size: many
D: -
V: TRBV25-1
J: TRBJ1-2
CDR3: CASSDRGYGYTF
DNA: TGTGCCAGCAGTGACAGGGGCTATGGCTACACCTTC

size: -
D: TRBD1
V: TRBV5-1
J: TRBJ2-1
CDR3: CASSQGQDNEQFF
DNA: TGCGCCAGCAGCCAAGGACAGGACAATGAGCAGTTCTTC

size: -
D: -
V: TRBV20-1
J: TRBJ1-1
CDR3: CSAHLGPNTEAFF
DNA: TGCAGTGCTCACCTTGGACCCAACACTGAAGCTTTCTTT

size: -
D: -
V: TRBV6-5
J: TRBJ1-2
CDR3: CASSYGSLPNYGYTF
DNA: TGTGCCAGCAGTTACGGCAGCTTACCTAACTATGGCTACACCTTC

size: once
D: TRBD1
V: TRBV7-8
J: TRBJ2-7
CDR3: CASSDRDRGNEQYF
DNA: TGTGCCAGCAGCGACCGGGACAGGGGTAACGAGCAGTACTTC

size: -
D: -
V: TRBV14
J: TRBJ2-3
CDR3: CASSQDRVGADTQYF
DNA: TGTGCCAGCAGCCAAGATAGGGTCGGCGCAGATACGCAGTATTTT

size: -
D: TRBD2
V: TRBV20-1
J: TRBJ2-7
CDR3: CSGATSATYEQYF
DNA: TGCAGTGGCGCGACTAGCGCCACCTACGAGCAGTACTTC

size: few
D: TRBD2
V: TRBV15
J: TRBJ2-5
CDR3: CATSRPPGLAGFQETQYF
DNA: TGTGCCACCAGCAGACCGCCGGGACTAGCGGGGTTCCAAGAGACCCAGTACTTC

size: few
D: TRBD2
V: TRBV7-3
J: TRBJ2-1
CDR3: CASSFQPGLAGDEQFF
DNA: TGTGCCAGCAGCTTTCAACCGGGACTAGCAGGCGATGAGCAGTTCTTC

size: -
D: -
V: TRBV18
J: TRBJ1-1
CDR3: CASSFRAQAEAFF
DNA: TGTGCCAGCTCGTTCAGGGCTCAGGCTGAAGCTTTCTTT

size: -
D: -
V: TRBV20-1
J: TRBJ1-2
CDR3: CSASNASPNYGYTF
DNA: TGCAGTGCTAGTAACGCCAGCCCTAACTATGGCTACACCTTC

size: few
D: -
V: TRBV15
J: TRBJ2-7
CDR3: CATSRDLDSAYEQYF
DNA: TGTGCCACCAGCAGAGATCTAGACAGCGCCTACGAGCAGTACTTC

size: -
D: TRBD2
V: TRBV20-1
J: TRBJ2-3
CDR3: CIASLAGADTQYF
DNA: TGCATTGCTAGTCTAGCGGGAGCAGATACGCAGTATTTT

size: -
D: -
V: TRBV7-2
J: TRBJ2-5
CDR3: CASSLVGVQETQYF
DNA: TGTGCCAGCAGCTTAGTGGGGGTCCAAGAGACCCAGTACTTC

size: few
D: -
V: TRBV20-1
J: TRBJ1-6
CDR3: CSARDRVDYNSPLHF
DNA: TGCAGTGCTAGAGACAGGGTGGACTATAATTCACCCCTCCACTTT

size: -
D: -
V: TRBV7-9
J: TRBJ1-5
CDR3: CASSFGGGNSNQPQHF
DNA: TGTGCCAGCAGCTTCGGGGGGGGCAATAGCAATCAGCCCCAGCATTTT

size: many
D: -
V: TRBV7-2
J: TRBJ1-1
CDR3: CASSFQGLNTEAFF
DNA: TGTGCCAGCAGCTTCCAGGGGCTGAACACTGAAGCTTTCTTT

size: -
D: -
V: TRBV12-3/TRBV12-4
J: TRBJ1-1
CDR3: CASSLARLRNTEAFF
DNA: TGTGCCAGCAGTTTAGCACGGCTACGGAACACTGAAGCTTTCTTT

size: -
D: -
V: TRBV6-1
J: TRBJ2-3
CDR3: CASRHRLQKPSTDTQYF
DNA: TGTGCCAGCAGACACAGGCTTCAGAAACCTAGCACAGATACGCAGTATTTT

size: -
D: -
V: TRBV4-2
J: TRBJ2-3
CDR3: CASSQEGPDTQYF
DNA: TGTGCCAGCAGCCAAGAAGGGCCAGATACGCAGTATTTT

size: -
D: -
V: TRBV5-5
J: TRBJ2-3
CDR3: CASSLASPVDTQYF
DNA: TGTGCCAGCAGCTTGGCGTCTCCAGTGGATACGCAGTATTTT

size: -
D: -
V: TRBV20-1
J: TRBJ2-1
CDR3: CSATQGGYNEQFF
DNA: TGCAGTGCTACACAGGGTGGGTACAATGAGCAGTTCTTC

size: -
D: TRBD1
V: TRBV12-3/TRBV12-4
J: TRBJ2-2
CDR3: CASSPDRVAGELFF
DNA: TGTGCCAGCAGCCCGGACAGGGTTGCCGGGGAGCTGTTTTTT